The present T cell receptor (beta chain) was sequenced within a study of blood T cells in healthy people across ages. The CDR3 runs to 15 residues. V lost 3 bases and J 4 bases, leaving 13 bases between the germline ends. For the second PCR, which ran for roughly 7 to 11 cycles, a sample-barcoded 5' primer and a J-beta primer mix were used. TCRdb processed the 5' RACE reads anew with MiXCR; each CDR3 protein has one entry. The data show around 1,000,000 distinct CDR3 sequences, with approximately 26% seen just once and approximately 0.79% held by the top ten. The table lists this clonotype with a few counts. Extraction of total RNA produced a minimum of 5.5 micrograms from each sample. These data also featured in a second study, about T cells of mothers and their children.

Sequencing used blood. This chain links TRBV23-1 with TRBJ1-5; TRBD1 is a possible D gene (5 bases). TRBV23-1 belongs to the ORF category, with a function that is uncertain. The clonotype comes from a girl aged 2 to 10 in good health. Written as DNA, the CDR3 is TGCGCCAGCAGTCATCCGGGCAGGGAGAATCAGCCCCAGCATTTT. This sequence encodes CASSHPGRENQPQHF.